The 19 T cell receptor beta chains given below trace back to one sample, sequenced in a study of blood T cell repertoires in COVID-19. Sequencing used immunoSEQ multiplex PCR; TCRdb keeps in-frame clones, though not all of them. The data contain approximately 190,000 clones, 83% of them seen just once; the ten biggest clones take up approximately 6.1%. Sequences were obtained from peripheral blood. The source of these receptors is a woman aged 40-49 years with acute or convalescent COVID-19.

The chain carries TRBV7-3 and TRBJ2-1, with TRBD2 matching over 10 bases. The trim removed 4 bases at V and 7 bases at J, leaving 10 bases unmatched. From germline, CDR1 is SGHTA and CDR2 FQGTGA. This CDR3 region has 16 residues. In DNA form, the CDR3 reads TGTGCCAGCAGCTCCAGCTTCCTAGCGGGGGAGAATGAGCAGTTCTTC. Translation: CASSSSFLAGENEQFF.

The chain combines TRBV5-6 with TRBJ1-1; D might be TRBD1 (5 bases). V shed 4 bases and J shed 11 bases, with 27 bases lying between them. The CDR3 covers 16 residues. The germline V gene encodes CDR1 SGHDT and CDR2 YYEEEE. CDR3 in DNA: TGTGCCAGCAGCCTGGGAAGGACACTGGGCCTGAGTAGGGCTTTCTTT. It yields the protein CASSLGRTLGLSRAFF.

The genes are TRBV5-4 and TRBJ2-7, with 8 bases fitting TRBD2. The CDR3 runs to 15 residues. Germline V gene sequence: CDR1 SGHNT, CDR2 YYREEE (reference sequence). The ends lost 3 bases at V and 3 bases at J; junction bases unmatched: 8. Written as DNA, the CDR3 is TGTGCCAGCAGCTCTGGTCGGGGGGGGTTCTACGAGCAGTACTTC. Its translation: CASSSGRGGFYEQYF. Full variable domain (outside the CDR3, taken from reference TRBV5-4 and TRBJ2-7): ETGVTQSPTHLIKTRGQQVTLRCSSQSGHNTVSWYQQALGQGPQFIFQYYREEENGRGNFPPRFSGLQFPNYSSELNVNALELDDSALYLCASSSGRGGFYEQYFGPGTRLTVT.

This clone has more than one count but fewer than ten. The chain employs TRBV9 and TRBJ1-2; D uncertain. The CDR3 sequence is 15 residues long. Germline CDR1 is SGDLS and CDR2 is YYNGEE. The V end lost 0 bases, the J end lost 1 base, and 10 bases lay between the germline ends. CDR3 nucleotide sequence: TGTGCCAGCAGCGTAGAGGAGATTTTTAACTATGGCTACACCTTC. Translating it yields CASSVEEIFNYGYTF.

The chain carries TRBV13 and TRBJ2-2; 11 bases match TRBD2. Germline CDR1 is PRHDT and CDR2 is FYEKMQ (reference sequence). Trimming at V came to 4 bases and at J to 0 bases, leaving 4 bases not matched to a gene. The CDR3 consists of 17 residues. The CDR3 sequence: CASSSGTSGSNTGELFF. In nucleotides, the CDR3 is TGTGCCAGCAGCTCCGGGACTAGCGGATCGAACACCGGGGAGCTGTTTTTT.

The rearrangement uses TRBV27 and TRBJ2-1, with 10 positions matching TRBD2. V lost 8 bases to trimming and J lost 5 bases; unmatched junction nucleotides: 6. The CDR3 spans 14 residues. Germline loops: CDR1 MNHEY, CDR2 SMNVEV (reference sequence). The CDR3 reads CASASLAGDNEQFF. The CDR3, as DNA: TGTGCCAGCGCCTCTCTAGCGGGGGACAATGAGCAGTTCTTC.

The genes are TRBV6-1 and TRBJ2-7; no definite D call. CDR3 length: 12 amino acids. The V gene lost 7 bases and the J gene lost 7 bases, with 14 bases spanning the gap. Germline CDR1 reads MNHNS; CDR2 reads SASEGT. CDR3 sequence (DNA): TGTGCCAGCACCGAACCCCCCGGGGAGCAGTACTTC. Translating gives CASTEPPGEQYF.

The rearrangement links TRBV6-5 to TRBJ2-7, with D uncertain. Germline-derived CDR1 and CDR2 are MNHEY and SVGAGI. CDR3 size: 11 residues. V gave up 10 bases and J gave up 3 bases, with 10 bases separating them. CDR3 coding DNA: TGTGCCAATGGAGACGGCTACGAGCAGTACTTC. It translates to CANGDGYEQYF.

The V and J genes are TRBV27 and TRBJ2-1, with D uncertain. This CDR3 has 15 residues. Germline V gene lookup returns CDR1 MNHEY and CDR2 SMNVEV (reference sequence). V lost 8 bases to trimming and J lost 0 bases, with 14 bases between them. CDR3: CASVLSWSSYNEQFF. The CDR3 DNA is TGTGCCAGCGTTTTAAGCTGGAGCTCCTACAATGAGCAGTTCTTC.

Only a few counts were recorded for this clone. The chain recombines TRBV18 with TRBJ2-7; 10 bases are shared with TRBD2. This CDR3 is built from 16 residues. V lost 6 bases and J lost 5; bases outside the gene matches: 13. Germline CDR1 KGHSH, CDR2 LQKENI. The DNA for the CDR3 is TGTGCCAGCTCGCCCGCTAGAGCGGGGGGGCTGGACGAGCAGTACTTC. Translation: CASSPARAGGLDEQYF.

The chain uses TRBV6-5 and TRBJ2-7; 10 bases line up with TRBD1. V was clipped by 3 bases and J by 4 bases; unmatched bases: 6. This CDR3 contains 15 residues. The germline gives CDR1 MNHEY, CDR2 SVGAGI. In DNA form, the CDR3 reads TGTGCCAGCAGTTATGGGACAGGGGTTGGGTACGAGCAGTACTTC. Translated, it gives CASSYGTGVGYEQYF.

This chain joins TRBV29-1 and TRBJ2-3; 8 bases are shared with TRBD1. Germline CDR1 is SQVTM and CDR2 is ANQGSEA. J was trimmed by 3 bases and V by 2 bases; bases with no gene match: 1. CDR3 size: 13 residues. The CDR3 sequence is CSVENRGTDTQYF. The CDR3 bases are TGCAGCGTTGAAAACAGGGGGACAGATACGCAGTATTTT.

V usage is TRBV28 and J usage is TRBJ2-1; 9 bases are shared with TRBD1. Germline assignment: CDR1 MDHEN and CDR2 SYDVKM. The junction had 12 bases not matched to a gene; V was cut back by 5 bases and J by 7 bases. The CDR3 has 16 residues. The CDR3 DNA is TGTGCCAGCAGTCGCACGGACAGGGGTCCCTTTAATGAGCAGTTCTTC. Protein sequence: CASSRTDRGPFNEQFF.

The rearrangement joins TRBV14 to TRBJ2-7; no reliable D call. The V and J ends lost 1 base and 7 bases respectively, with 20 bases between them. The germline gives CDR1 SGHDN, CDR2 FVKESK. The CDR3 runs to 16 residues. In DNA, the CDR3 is TGTGCCAGCAGCCAAGTTGTGGCTTCCAGTCTGGTTGAGCAGTACTTC. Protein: CASSQVVASSLVEQYF.

CDR3 residues: CASSGLAARETQYF. CDR3 bases: TGTGCCAGCAGTGGACTAGCCGCGAGGGAGACCCAGTACTTC. The J gene is TRBJ2-5, the V gene TRBV2; the match to TRBD2 covers 7 bases. Looked up from germline, CDR1 is SNHLY and CDR2 is FYNNEI. This CDR3 region has 14 residues. Losses at the gene ends were 4 bases for V and 5 bases for J; bases not matched to a gene: 7.

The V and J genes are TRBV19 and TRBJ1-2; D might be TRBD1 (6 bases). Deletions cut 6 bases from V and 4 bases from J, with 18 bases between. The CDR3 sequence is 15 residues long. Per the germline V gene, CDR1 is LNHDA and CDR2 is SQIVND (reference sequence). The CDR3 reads CASRQRNTGPYGYTF. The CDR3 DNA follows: TGTGCCAGTAGACAAAGGAACACAGGGCCCTATGGCTACACCTTC.

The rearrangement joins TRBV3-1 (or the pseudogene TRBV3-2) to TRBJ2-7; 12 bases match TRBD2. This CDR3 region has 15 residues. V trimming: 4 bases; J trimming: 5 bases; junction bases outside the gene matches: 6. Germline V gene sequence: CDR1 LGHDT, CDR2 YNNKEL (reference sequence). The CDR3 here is CASSPWTSGKHEQYF. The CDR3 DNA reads TGTGCCAGCAGCCCTTGGACTAGCGGGAAGCACGAGCAGTACTTC.

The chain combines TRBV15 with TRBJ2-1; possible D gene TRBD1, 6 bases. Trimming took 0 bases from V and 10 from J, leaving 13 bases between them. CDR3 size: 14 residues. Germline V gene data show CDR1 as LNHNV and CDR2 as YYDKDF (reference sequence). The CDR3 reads CATSRERDTWEQFF. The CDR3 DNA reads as TGTGCCACCAGCAGAGAACGGGACACCTGGGAGCAGTTCTTC.

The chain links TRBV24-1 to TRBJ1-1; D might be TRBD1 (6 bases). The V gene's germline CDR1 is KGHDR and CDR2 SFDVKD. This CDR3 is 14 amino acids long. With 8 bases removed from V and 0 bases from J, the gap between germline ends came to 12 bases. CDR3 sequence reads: CATKEAGVNTEAFF. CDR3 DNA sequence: TGTGCCACCAAGGAAGCAGGGGTGAACACTGAAGCTTTCTTT.